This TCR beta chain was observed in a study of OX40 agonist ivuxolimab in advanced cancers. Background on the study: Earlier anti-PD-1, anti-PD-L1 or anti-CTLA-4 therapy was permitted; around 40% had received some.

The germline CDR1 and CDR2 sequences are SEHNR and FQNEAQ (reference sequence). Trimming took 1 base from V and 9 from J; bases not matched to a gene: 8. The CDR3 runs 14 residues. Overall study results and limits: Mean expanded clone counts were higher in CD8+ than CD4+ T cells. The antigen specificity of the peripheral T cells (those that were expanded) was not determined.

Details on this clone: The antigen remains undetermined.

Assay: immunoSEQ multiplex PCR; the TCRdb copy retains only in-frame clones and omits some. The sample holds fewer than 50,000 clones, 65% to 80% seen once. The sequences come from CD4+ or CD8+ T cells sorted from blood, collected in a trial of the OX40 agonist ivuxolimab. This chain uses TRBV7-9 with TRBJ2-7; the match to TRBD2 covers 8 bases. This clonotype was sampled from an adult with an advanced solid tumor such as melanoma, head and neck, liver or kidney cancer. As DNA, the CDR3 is TGTGCCAGCAGCTTAGGGACTAGCCAGAAGGTGCAGTACTTC. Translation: CASSLGTSQKVQYF.